A selection of T cell receptor beta chains follows, all from one sample in a study of blood T cell repertoires in COVID-19. Data came from immunoSEQ multiplex PCR; TCRdb stores just in-frame clones and leaves some out. The repertoire holds around 78,000 clones, with about four fifths as singletons. The sample consisted of peripheral blood. Receptors originate from a human donor in a cohort sampled during active COVID-19. Each CDR3 is given with its conserved first and last residue. Fields, in order: V gene, CDR3 protein.

TRBV6-5 CASSYSPRSGYTF
TRBV10-3 CAIRPGTSRSYEQYF
TRBV5-1 CASSWGDDRTYEQYF
TRBV2 CAHGQGWDSPLHF
TRBV5-1 CASSYGTGTYEQYF
TRBV13 CASSMSDNTQYF
TRBV12-5 CASGFVHSGANVLTF
TRBV9 CASSVASGEAFF
TRBV9 CASSPWGQLADTQYF
TRBV18 CASSPRTGRETQYF
TRBV13 CASSRGTVTQETQYF
TRBV28 CAIGNPTRSYEQYF
TRBV11-2 CASTLYRGTAFF
TRBV19 CASSLRHLSNQPQHF
TRBV5-5 CASSPGTIDEKLFF
TRBV7-6 CASSRDRSNEKLFF